This T cell receptor (beta chain) appears in the sequencing data of a study of cytomegalovirus exposure and HLA in healthy donors. The CDR3 is 13 amino acids. Germline values: CDR1 KGHSH, CDR2 LQKENI. Trimming pared 5 bases from V and 4 bases from J, leaving 12 bases between. 60 Vbeta and 13 Jbeta primers were used in PCR. Data came from immunoSEQ multiplex PCR; TCRdb stores just in-frame clones and leaves some out. The data contain more than 140,000 clones, around 73% of them singletons. This TCR came from a female donor in good health and CMV-seronegative. Sequencing was done on a sample of PBMCs. The chain links TRBV18 to TRBJ2-7; tentative D call: TRBD1 (6 bases). The CDR3 bases are TGTGCCAGCTCATCGGCAGGGGTTTACGAGCAGTACTTC. The encoded protein is CASSSAGVYEQYF.